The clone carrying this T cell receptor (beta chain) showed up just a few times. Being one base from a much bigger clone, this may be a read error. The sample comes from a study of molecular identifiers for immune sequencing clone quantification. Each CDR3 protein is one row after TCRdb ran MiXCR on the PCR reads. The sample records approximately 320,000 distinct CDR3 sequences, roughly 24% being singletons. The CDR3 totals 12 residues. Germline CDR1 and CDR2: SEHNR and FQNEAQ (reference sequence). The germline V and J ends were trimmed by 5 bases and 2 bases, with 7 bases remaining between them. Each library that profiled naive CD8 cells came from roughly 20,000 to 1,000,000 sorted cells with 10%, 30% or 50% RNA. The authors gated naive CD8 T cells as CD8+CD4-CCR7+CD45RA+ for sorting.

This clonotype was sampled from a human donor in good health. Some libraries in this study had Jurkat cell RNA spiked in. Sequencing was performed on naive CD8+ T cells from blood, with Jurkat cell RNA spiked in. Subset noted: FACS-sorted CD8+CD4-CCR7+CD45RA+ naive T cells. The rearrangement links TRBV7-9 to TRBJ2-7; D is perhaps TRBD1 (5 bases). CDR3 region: CASSADTYEQYF. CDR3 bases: TGTGCCAGCAGCGCGGACACCTACGAGCAGTACTTC.